The present entry profiles one T cell receptor beta chain with its context. The treatment is: preoperative locoregional IRX-2 cytokine immunotherapy. Preoperative locoregional IRX-2 cytokine immunotherapy was tested in the phase Ib source study. This table comes from immunoSEQ multiplex PCR, and its TCRdb copy is limited to in-frame clones, with some not included. The table shows some 59,000 clones, with approximately 93% occurring only once. The data stem from a study of preoperative IRX-2 immunotherapy in early breast cancer. This TCR was recovered from a human donor with breast cancer. Sample acquisition took place from a patient treated with IRX-2 immunotherapy.

CDR3 bases: TGTGCCAGCAGCTTGTCCCAAACTAATGAAAAACTGTTTTTT. This encodes CASSLSQTNEKLFF. J is TRBJ1-4 and V is TRBV5-4; D is unresolved. The CDR3 has 14 amino acids. Trimming stripped 1 base from V and 1 base from J, with 5 bases between. Germline CDR1 SGHNT, CDR2 YYREEE (reference sequence).